This TCR beta chain was identified during a study of Ad26.COV2.S vaccination and SARS-CoV-2 variants (dated by TCRdb to about 2021). About the full investigation: Donors in the vaccine arm were drawn from COV1001, a multicentre, randomized, double-blind, placebo-controlled phase I-IIa trial testing Ad26.COV2.S in healthy adults. TCRbeta repertoire sequencing was used to assess the specificity and breadth of SARS-CoV-2-reactive T cell receptors after Ad26.COV2.S vaccination. Ad26.COV2.S was administered intramuscularly at 5 x 10^10 or 1 x 10^11 viral particles, either as a single shot or as two shots given 56 days apart. Blinding of investigators to trial group allocation was maintained during experiments and outcome assessment. A total of approximately 30 samples were included in the TCR-sequenced set, comprising around 19 Ad26.COV2.S vaccine recipients, 5 placebo recipients and 8 SARS-CoV-2 convalescent individuals. Participants in the trial were split at random into five groups of five each, receiving low-dose or high-dose Ad26.COV2.S once or twice, or else placebo on both occasions. Broad study findings and their caveats: The study was not powered for comparison of responses between vaccine doses or regimens. After vaccination, substantial breadth of spike-specific CD8+ and CD4+ T cell responses was reported. It was noted by the authors that total T cell responses may have been underestimated by the TCR breadth and depth analyses. Ad26.COV2.S recipients had higher spike-specific TCR breadth than placebo recipients (P = 0.0014). Vaccine and placebo recipients had similar non-spike TCR breadth, a finding consistent with the vaccine containing only spike.

Comments on this clone: Its antigen is still unknown. No much larger clone exists at a distance of one base, and base qualities are not known.

Sample treatment or condition, as interpreted from the label and publication: roughly 20 received Ad26.COV2.S at low or high dose, single or two shots; several received placebo; per-sample allocation not given. For vaccine and placebo recipients, repertoires were sequenced using samples collected on day 63 after the first injection. Cohort 1b enrolled about two dozen adults aged 18-55 years at a single site in Boston, USA, between 29 July and 7 August 2020. Ad26.COV2.S was a replication-incompetent adenovirus type 26 vector that expressed a prefusion-stabilized SARS-CoV-2 spike protein derived from the original Wuhan strain. The immunoSEQ Assay was used to sequence TCRbeta CDR3 regions. After extraction, genomic DNA underwent amplification by bias-controlled multiplex PCR, followed by high-throughput sequencing. In the authors' own workflow: To quantify the absolute abundance of every unique TCRbeta CDR3 region, sequences were collapsed and filtered. T cell fraction was estimated by normalization of TCRbeta template counts to usable DNA, with usable DNA being measured through amplification of reference genes present in all nucleated cells. Repertoire TCRs were annotated as SARS-CoV-2-specific when V gene, CDR3 amino acid sequence and J gene were exactly matched to a known reactive TCR set. The reference SARS-CoV-2 TCR set was derived from MIRA and filtered for enrichment in COVID-19-positive ImmuneCODE repertoires, a step that removed public or cross-reactive TCRs. Based on the MIRA antigens, annotated TCRs were further analysed at the level of specific ORF or position within ORF. Breadth was defined as the number of annotated unique rearrangements divided by the total number of unique productive rearrangements, and depth was defined as the summed frequency of the annotated unique rearrangements. Group comparisons of TCR breadth used two-sided Wilcoxon rank-sum tests. The table comes from immuneACCESS by way of TCRdb, which keeps in-frame sequences with V and J called. Part of the clones is missing from these tables; in studies checked, under half for an unresolved V gene and the rest for unknown reasons. V and J calls and clone size follow that table, whereas D and trimming were derived from the DNA. Here the sample has approximately 500,000 clones; 87% occur a single time. The ten most abundant clones make up 9.5% to 15% of the sample.

The germline V gene encodes CDR1 SGHTA and CDR2 FQGNSA. V drops 5 bases and J drops 7 bases, leaving 16 bases in between. The CDR3 runs 14 residues from the cysteine to the phenylalanine. CDR3 DNA is the only sequence kept; it has 42 bases, read in frame from the first base. This TCR was recovered from a person between 18 and 59 years old who received the Ad26.COV2.S COVID-19 vaccine or a placebo. This material consisted of peripheral blood, taken in a trial of Ad26.COV2.S vaccine versus placebo. Recombination linked TRBV7-2 to TRBJ2-3; too little of a D gene remains to name it. This receptor has the CDR3 CASSLRPIPNTQYF. The sequenced DNA: TGTGCCAGCAGCCTACGGCCCATTCCGAATACGCAGTATTTT.